This entry describes one T cell receptor (beta chain). The antigen remains unidentified. PCR was performed a second time for 7 to 11 cycles using a sample-barcoded 5' primer and a J-beta primer mix. Each cDNA molecule, via a template-switch adaptor with 12 random nucleotides, was tagged. Each CDR3 protein is one row after TCRdb ran MiXCR on the 5' RACE reads. The sample has roughly 1.4 million distinct CDR3 sequences; 59% are singletons. Germline CDR1 reads SEHNR; CDR2 reads FQNEAQ (reference sequence). V trimming: 1 base; J trimming: 6 bases; junction bases outside the gene matches: 2. This CDR3 is built from 13 residues. The data were taken from a study of blood T cells in healthy people across ages. Study-wide findings and caveats: Diversity of TCR beta correlated strongly with naive T cell percentage. Aged donors had fewer naive CD4+ cells and lower diversity than long-lived donors.

Per sample, at least 6 micrograms of total RNA were extracted. The sequence was obtained from a young man in good health. The sequenced sample consisted of blood. The gene calls are TRBV7-9 and TRBJ1-2; 7 bases are a match to TRBD1. Written as DNA, the CDR3 is TGTGCCAGCAGCTTAGACCAGGGGGATGGCTACACCTTC. Translating gives CASSLDQGDGYTF.